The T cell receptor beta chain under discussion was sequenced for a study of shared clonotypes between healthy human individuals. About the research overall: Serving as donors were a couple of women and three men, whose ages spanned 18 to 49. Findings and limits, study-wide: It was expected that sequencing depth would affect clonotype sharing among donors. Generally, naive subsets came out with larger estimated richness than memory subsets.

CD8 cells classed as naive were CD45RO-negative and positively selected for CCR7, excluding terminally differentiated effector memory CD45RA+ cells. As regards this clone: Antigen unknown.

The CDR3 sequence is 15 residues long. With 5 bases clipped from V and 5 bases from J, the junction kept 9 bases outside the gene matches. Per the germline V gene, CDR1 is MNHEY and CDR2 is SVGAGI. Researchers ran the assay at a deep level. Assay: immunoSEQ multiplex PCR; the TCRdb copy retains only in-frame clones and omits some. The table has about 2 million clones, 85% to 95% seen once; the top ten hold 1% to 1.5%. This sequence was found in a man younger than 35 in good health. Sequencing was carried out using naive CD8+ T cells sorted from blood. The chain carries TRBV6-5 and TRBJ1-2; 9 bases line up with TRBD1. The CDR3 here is CASSPSATGGYGYTF. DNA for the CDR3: TGTGCCAGCAGTCCTTCCGCGACAGGGGGGTATGGCTACACCTTC.